The 22 T cell receptor beta chains below all came from one sample that was sequenced in a study of response to subunit inactivated influenza vaccine. MiXCR, applied by TCRdb to the RT-PCR reads, yields one record per CDR3 protein. The sample yields 500,000 to 650,000 distinct CDR3 sequences, about 8% seen once. The sample in question was PBMCs from blood, obtained less than 30 months after vaccination. These receptors all stem from a man aged 50-75 years who received an inactivated influenza vaccine.

This clonotype was detected many times. The chain is built from TRBV23-1 and TRBJ2-7; a weak D match, TRBD1 (6 bases). TRBV23-1 is recorded as an ORF, its role being uncertain. V was clipped by 3 bases and J by 6 bases, with 12 bases between them. There are 13 residues in the CDR3. CDR3 in amino acids: CASSHHGTLEQYF. CDR3 nucleotide sequence: TGCGCCAGCAGTCATCACGGGACACTCGAGCAGTACTTC.

The chain recombines TRBV7-2 with TRBJ1-6, with TRBD1 as a possible D gene (6 bases). The germline V gene has CDR1 SGHTA and CDR2 FQGNSA. This CDR3 is built from 14 residues. Trimming cost V 6 bases and J 10 bases, with 16 bases left between them. CDR3 in DNA: TGTGCCAGCAGTCAGGGGACCCTCGGGTCACCCCTCCACTTT. This sequence encodes CASSQGTLGSPLHF.

This chain links TRBV12-3 or TRBV12-4 with TRBJ2-3, with D hard to call. The CDR3 runs to 15 residues. Between the trimmed V and J ends, which lost 6 bases and 0 bases, there was a span of 13 bases. The CDR3 sequence: CASRNVATSTDTQYF. In nucleotides, the CDR3 is TGTGCCAGCAGGAATGTGGCAACTAGCACAGATACGCAGTATTTT.

This chain joins TRBV20-1 and TRBJ2-7; 10 nucleotides align to TRBD2. CDR1 is DFQATT, CDR2 SNEGSKA, per germline (reference sequence). The CDR3 totals 15 residues. V gave up 1 base and J gave up 5 bases; unmatched junction bases: 8. CDR3 in DNA: TGCAGTGCTAGAGCACTAGCGGGGCCTTGGGACGAGCAGTACTTC. Translating it yields CSARALAGPWDEQYF.

This clonotype showed up just a few times. The gene calls are TRBV27 and TRBJ1-1; no clear D gene. The CDR3 is 15 amino acids. Per germline, CDR1 MNHEY and CDR2 SMNVEV (reference sequence). V lost 6 bases and J 0 bases, leaving 14 bases between the germline ends. CDR3 sequence reads: CASRVGVGMNTEAFF. The CDR3 nucleotides are TGTGCCAGCAGAGTCGGGGTGGGGATGAACACTGAAGCTTTCTTT.

The table lists this clonotype with many counts. This chain joins TRBV10-2 and TRBJ2-7; 8 bases align to TRBD1. Germline V gives CDR1 WSHSY, CDR2 SAAADI. After removal of 2 bases from V and 1 base from J, the junction contained 4 bases not matched to a gene. The CDR3 totals 15 residues. The CDR3 region is CASSELGTGSYEQYF. In nucleotides, the CDR3 is TGCGCCAGCAGTGAGCTAGGGACAGGATCCTACGAGCAGTACTTC.

The chain couples TRBV20-1 to TRBJ2-5, with D possibly TRBD2 on 7 matching bases. Germline V gives CDR1 DFQATT, CDR2 SNEGSKA (reference sequence). The CDR3 runs to 14 residues. Trimming left V 6 bases short and J 4 bases short, with 18 bases between. CDR3 protein: CSARPTGRGETQYF. The DNA of the CDR3 is TGCAGTGCAAGGCCTACAGGGAGGGGAGAGACCCAGTACTTC.

The genes are TRBV7-9 and TRBJ1-3; possible D gene TRBD1, 6 bases. Germline V CDR1 and CDR2: SEHNR, FQNEAQ (reference sequence). The CDR3 length is 16 residues. V was pared by 1 base and J by 4 bases, with 14 bases between. CDR3 in DNA: TGTGCCAGCAGCTTAGAAAGAACAGGGCGAGGAAACACCATATATTTT. This encodes CASSLERTGRGNTIYF.

This clonotype was counted only a few times. The chain is built from TRBV7-6 and TRBJ2-7, with unresolved D. CDR1 SGHVS and CDR2 FNYEAQ come from the germline V gene. CDR3 size: 15 residues. The germline V and J ends were trimmed by 1 base and 1 base, with 11 bases remaining between them. CDR3 sequence reads: CASSLEPGGSYEQYF. DNA for the CDR3: TGTGCCAGCAGCTTAGAGCCAGGTGGGTCCTACGAGCAGTACTTC.

The table lists this clonotype with many counts. In DNA, the CDR3 is TGCGCCAGCAGCCAAGGGAGCGGGACCTTGAATGAGCAGTTCTTC. It specifies CASSQGSGTLNEQFF. The V call is TRBV4-3, the J call TRBJ2-1; 7 nucleotides match TRBD2. Trimming removed 1 base from V and 7 bases from J; junction bases left unmatched: 7. The CDR3 is made up of 15 amino acids. Per germline, CDR1 LGHNA and CDR2 YSLEER.

This chain uses TRBV28 with TRBJ2-7; 7 nucleotides align to TRBD2. This CDR3 contains 15 residues. Germline CDR1 is MDHEN and CDR2 is SYDVKM. V dropped 3 bases and J dropped 6; count of bases not matched to a gene: 11. The CDR3 DNA follows: TGTGCCAGCAGTTTTGGGTTAGCGGGCACGGTCGAGCAGTACTTC. This gives the protein CASSFGLAGTVEQYF.

This clonotype was counted a few times. V is TRBV11-2 and J is TRBJ2-6; 8 nucleotides line up with TRBD1. CDR1 SGHAT and CDR2 FQNNGV come from the germline V gene. The CDR3 sequence is 18 residues long. V trimming: 5 bases; J trimming: 0 bases; junction bases outside the gene matches: 9. CDR3 nucleotides: TGTGCCAGCAGCCTCCTTGGGGGACAGGCCTCTGGGGCCAACGTCCTGACTTTC. Protein product: CASSLLGGQASGANVLTF.

The chain carries TRBV12-3 or TRBV12-4 and TRBJ1-5; D remains ambiguous. V lost 2 bases and J 4 bases, leaving 6 bases between the germline ends. This CDR3 region has 13 residues. The CDR3 nucleotides read TGTGCCAGCAGTTTAAACAAGAATCAGCCCCAGCATTTT. This translates into CASSLNKNQPQHF.

This clonotype was detected ten times or more. The J gene is TRBJ1-2, the V gene TRBV20-1; 9 bases match TRBD1. The V segment lost 3 bases and the J segment 6 bases; nucleotides outside the gene matches: 17. Germline CDR1 DFQATT, CDR2 SNEGSKA (reference sequence). There are 17 residues in the CDR3. The chain's CDR3 is CSASWVASGQGFHGYTF. In DNA, the CDR3 is TGCAGTGCTAGTTGGGTTGCATCCGGACAGGGGTTCCATGGCTACACCTTC.

The chain is built from TRBV5-1 and TRBJ2-4; perhaps TRBD2 as D (5 bases). Germline V gene sequence: CDR1 SGHRS, CDR2 YFSETQ. The CDR3 is made up of 14 amino acids. Between the trimmed V and J ends, which lost 0 bases and 8 bases, there was a span of 12 bases. CDR3 region: CASSLVLPGDIQYF. For the CDR3, the DNA is TGCGCCAGCAGCTTGGTCTTACCCGGGGACATTCAGTACTTC.

This clonotype was seen ten or more times. The chain carries TRBV6-1 and TRBJ1-4; D gene uncertain. The CDR3 spans 16 residues. Trimming took off 10 bases at V and 0 bases at J, with 18 bases between the two ends. Germline CDR1 and CDR2: MNHNS and SASEGT. CDR3 protein: CATRETWSTTNEKLFF. DNA of the CDR3: TGTGCCACCCGGGAGACGTGGTCCACAACTAATGAAAAACTGTTTTTT.

The CDR3 DNA reads as TGTGCCACCAAGGCTAGCTCCACAACCGGGGAGCTGTTTTTT. It codes for CATKASSTTGELFF. The chain combines TRBV24-1 with TRBJ2-2; D is perhaps TRBD2 (5 bases). V gave up 8 bases and J gave up 5 bases, with 14 bases separating them. Germline V CDR1 and CDR2: KGHDR, SFDVKD. The CDR3 has 14 residues.

The rearrangement links TRBV5-5 to TRBJ1-3; D unclear. This CDR3 has 12 amino acids. CDR1 and CDR2 from the germline V gene are SGHKS and YYEKEE (reference sequence). The V and J ends lost 2 bases and 5 bases respectively, with 5 bases between them. CDR3 residues: CASSLGRNTIYF. The CDR3 region has the DNA TGTGCCAGCAGCTTAGGGAGAAACACCATATATTTT.

This clonotype was recorded a few times. The chain recombines TRBV10-3 with TRBJ1-1, with D possibly matching TRBD1 (5 bases). The CDR3 sequence is 13 residues long. Trimming left V 4 bases short and J 7 bases short, with 13 bases between. From germline, CDR1 is ENHRY and CDR2 SYGVKD. DNA for the CDR3: TGTGCCATCAGTGCCGGGGGGTCCCATGAAGCTTTCTTT. Translation: CAISAGGSHEAFF.

This clonotype was found many times. The J gene is TRBJ2-7, the V gene TRBV6-5; no firm D call. Germline V gene lookup returns CDR1 MNHEY and CDR2 SVGAGI. The CDR3 has 13 amino acids. Trimming left V 4 bases short and J 0 bases short, with 7 bases between. The chain's CDR3 is CASSSPLSYEQYF. The CDR3 nucleotides are TGTGCCAGCAGTTCCCCTCTCTCCTACGAGCAGTACTTC.

The chain is built from TRBV6-5 and TRBJ1-4; 11 bases line up with TRBD1. The CDR3 loop spans 15 amino acids. Germline trimming cut 2 bases from V and 5 bases from J; bases unmatched to any gene: 1. The germline gives CDR1 MNHEY, CDR2 SVGAGI. Here the CDR3 reads CASSYGTGGNEKLFF. The CDR3 coding sequence is TGTGCCAGCAGTTACGGGACAGGGGGGAATGAAAAACTGTTTTTT.

This clonotype was counted a few times. This chain joins TRBV4-1 and TRBJ1-1; possibly TRBD1 for D (5 bases). The V gene's germline CDR1 is MGHRA and CDR2 YSYEKL. Trimming stripped 3 bases from V and 2 bases from J, with 13 bases between. The CDR3 is 15 residues long. This CDR3 reads CASSQTDRGNTEAFF. DNA of the CDR3: TGCGCCAGCAGCCAGACCGACCGGGGCAACACTGAAGCTTTCTTT.